This T cell receptor (beta chain) was retrieved from a study of blood T cell repertoires in COVID-19 (TCRdb year 2020). About the investigation overall: Samples from collaborators originated in the United States, Italy and Spain and spanned both the acute and convalescent phases of COVID-19. The prospective study material was composed of cDNA or gDNA derived from T cells, B-cell-depleted T cells, or PBMCs. Deeply sampled blood TCRbeta repertoires from subjects exposed to, actively infected with, or recovered from COVID-19 were included in the dataset. The repertoires were released in a freely available public database meant as a resource for research on the immune response to SARS-CoV-2. Samples were obtained from the ongoing ImmuneRACE study (first 160 participants) and from some 1,200 subjects provided by 6 global collaborators. Nearly every sample came with metadata listing a de-identified subject ID, COVID-19 status, age in years and sex. Where available, HLA class I and class II types were taken from metadata supplied by the sample provider and were not determined by assay-based typing.

The collaborating institutions used their own protocols to collect whole blood in K2EDTA tubes. For TCRbeta analysis, collaborators shipped samples in one of three forms: frozen whole blood, isolated PBMCs, or DNA extracted from either of those sample types. The germline V gene (reference sequence) yields LNHDA for CDR1 and SQIVND for CDR2. V is cut back by 5 bases and J by 3 bases, with 5 bases in the junction unmatched. Including cysteine and phenylalanine, the CDR3 has 15 amino acids. Only the CDR3 region is kept as DNA, spanning 45 bases read in frame from base 1. Remarks on this clone: This receptor's antigen is unknown. Base qualities are not recorded, but no much larger clone differs from it by a single base.

TCRbeta CDR3 regions were amplified from genomic DNA by means of the immunoSEQ Assay, a bias-controlled multiplex PCR. The authors' pipeline ran thus. Nucleated cell counts per sample were estimated from amplification of reference gene primers within the assay. To quantify the absolute abundance of each unique TCRbeta CDR3 rearrangement, sequence reads were collapsed and filtered. For each sample, productive Simpson clonality was calculated by taking the square root of Simpson's diversity index across productive rearrangements. As stored in TCRdb, this immuneACCESS dataset retains in-frame rearrangements with V and J assigned. A fraction of the clones does not appear; measured against another copy, unresolved V genes explain less than half of the discrepancy, and the remainder lacks a known reason. V, J and clone size derive from that table, while D and trimming were established from the DNA sequence. A total of fewer than 65,000 clones appear in this sample, 90% of them only once. Of the sample, approximately 4% falls within the top ten clones.

On the study overall, not on this receptor specifically: Clinical and demographic metadata were provided uncurated, with the amount varying by source and participant.

Input material: peripheral blood. This sequence originates from a human donor in a cohort sampled during active COVID-19. This chain joins TRBV19 to TRBJ2-1, with TRBD2 identical over 9 junction bases. CDR3 loop: CASSWDSGGYNEQFF. The DNA reads as follows: TGTGCCAGTAGTTGGGATAGCGGGGGCTACAATGAGCAGTTCTTC.